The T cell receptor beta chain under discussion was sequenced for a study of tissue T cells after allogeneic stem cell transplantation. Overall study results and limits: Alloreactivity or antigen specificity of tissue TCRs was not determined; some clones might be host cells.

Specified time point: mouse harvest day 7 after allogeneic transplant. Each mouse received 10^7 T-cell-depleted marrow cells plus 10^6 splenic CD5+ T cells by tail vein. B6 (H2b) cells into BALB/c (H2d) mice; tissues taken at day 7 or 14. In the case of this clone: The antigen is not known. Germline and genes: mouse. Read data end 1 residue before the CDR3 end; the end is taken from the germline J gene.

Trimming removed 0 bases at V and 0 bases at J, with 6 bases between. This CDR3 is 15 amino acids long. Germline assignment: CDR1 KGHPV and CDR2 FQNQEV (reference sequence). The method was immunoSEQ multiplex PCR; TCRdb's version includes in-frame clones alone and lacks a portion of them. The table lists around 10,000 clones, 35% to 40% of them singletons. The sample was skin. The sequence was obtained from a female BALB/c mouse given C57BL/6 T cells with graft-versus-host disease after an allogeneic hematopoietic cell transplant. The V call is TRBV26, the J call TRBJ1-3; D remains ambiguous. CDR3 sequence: CASSLSHLSGNTLYF. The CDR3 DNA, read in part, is TGTGCCAGCAGTCTGTCTCACCTTTCTGGAAATACGCTCTAT.